The 17 T cell receptor beta chains reported below all come from one sample, sequenced in a study of blood T cell repertoires in COVID-19. Here immunoSEQ multiplex PCR was the method, and the copy in TCRdb shows in-frame clones only, minus some. The repertoire has tens of thousands of clones, under 95% of them found once; the top ten carry around 1.5%. The sample consisted of peripheral blood. The receptors stem from a human donor in a cohort sampled during active COVID-19.

This rearrangement joins TRBV24-1 to TRBJ2-3, with D perhaps matching TRBD2 (5 bases). Germline CDR1 is KGHDR and CDR2 is SFDVKD. The CDR3 covers 13 residues. Trimming cost V 4 bases and J 3 bases, with 7 bases left between them. The CDR3 DNA reads TGTGCCACCAGTGACCGGAGGACAGATACGCAGTATTTT. Its protein is CATSDRRTDTQYF.

The sample holds one count of this clone. This chain connects TRBV19 to TRBJ1-5; D might be TRBD1 (5 bases). The CDR3 has 15 amino acids. V lost 1 base, J lost 7 bases, and 14 bases lay in between. Germline CDR1 is LNHDA and CDR2 is SQIVND (reference sequence). The CDR3 sequence: CASSIGRVGGQPQHF. The CDR3 nucleotides are TGTGCCAGTAGTATAGGCAGGGTGGGAGGACAGCCCCAGCATTTT.

This chain connects TRBV5-4 to TRBJ2-6, with TRBD2 as a possible D gene (6 bases). The CDR3 length is 16 residues. Trimming left V 0 bases short and J 2 bases short, with 9 bases between. The germline V gene encodes CDR1 SGHNT and CDR2 YYREEE (reference sequence). The CDR3 sequence: CASSLVGGTGANVLTF. Here the CDR3 DNA reads TGTGCCAGCAGCTTGGTTGGCGGGACTGGGGCCAACGTCCTGACTTTC.

The chain carries TRBV14 and TRBJ1-1, with 11 bases identical to TRBD1. The CDR3 length is 15 residues. The germline V gene has CDR1 SGHDN and CDR2 FVKESK. The ends lost 4 bases at V and 3 bases at J; junction bases unmatched: 4. The CDR3 bases are TGTGCCAGCAGCCGGGACAGGGGGGTGGACACTGAAGCTTTCTTT. Translation gives CASSRDRGVDTEAFF.

V gene TRBV4-3 combines with J gene TRBJ2-2; D might be TRBD2 (6 bases). V dropped 1 base and J dropped 5 bases, with 14 bases sitting between them. Germline loops: CDR1 LGHNA, CDR2 YSLEER. CDR3 length: 16 residues. CDR3 region: CASSQVYGSQTGELFF. CDR3 nucleotides: TGCGCCAGCAGCCAAGTGTACGGGAGTCAGACCGGGGAGCTGTTTTTT.

The chain employs TRBV6-1 and TRBJ2-5; 14 bases line up with TRBD2. Germline values: CDR1 MNHNS, CDR2 SASEGT. The CDR3 has 16 residues. Unmatched junction bases numbered 2, after V lost 0 bases and J lost 5 bases. In DNA form, the CDR3 reads TGTGCCAGCAGTGAAGCGGGACTAGCGGGAGCGGAGACCCAGTACTTC. This gives the protein CASSEAGLAGAETQYF.

J is TRBJ1-1 and V is TRBV28; 7 positions agree with TRBD1. Germline lookup yields CDR1 MDHEN and CDR2 SYDVKM. V was pared by 5 bases and J by 4 bases, with 10 bases of the junction left unmatched. CDR3 length equals 15 residues. The CDR3 here is CASSPPTGRSTEAFF. The CDR3 nucleotides read TGTGCCAGCAGTCCCCCGACAGGGCGGAGCACTGAAGCTTTCTTT.

This sequence joins TRBV9 and TRBJ1-2, with 7 nucleotides matching TRBD1. CDR1 is SGDLS and CDR2 is YYNGEE in the germline V gene. The CDR3 consists of 12 residues. Unmatched junction bases numbered 6, after V lost 5 bases and J lost 8 bases. In DNA, the CDR3 is TGTGCCAGCAGTCCCGACAGGGACGGCTACACCTTC. It specifies CASSPDRDGYTF.

This chain uses TRBV6-5 with TRBJ1-5; 7 nucleotides line up with TRBD1. Germline CDR1 reads MNHEY; CDR2 reads SVGAGI. The J segment lost 2 bases and the V segment lost 10 bases, leaving 5 bases of the junction unmatched. The CDR3 length is 13 residues. The CDR3, as DNA: TGTGCCATCGGACAGGTGGGCAATCAGCCCCAGCATTTT. Amino acid sequence: CAIGQVGNQPQHF.

J is TRBJ2-2 and V is TRBV19; D may be TRBD2 (6 bases). The CDR3 runs to 16 residues. V was shortened by 4 bases and J by 0 bases, with 12 bases between the two germline ends. The V gene's germline CDR1 is LNHDA and CDR2 SQIVND (reference sequence). This chain's CDR3 is CASSTLGTSNTGELFF. The DNA for the CDR3 is TGTGCCAGTAGTACCCTGGGGACTTCGAACACCGGGGAGCTGTTTTTT.

This clone was counted a few times. V gene TRBV19 combines with J gene TRBJ2-1; D uncertain. Deletions cut 2 bases from V and 1 base from J, with 12 bases between. The V gene's germline CDR1 is LNHDA and CDR2 SQIVND (reference sequence). The CDR3 has 16 residues. CDR3 region: CASSIMAVASYNEQFF. CDR3 sequence (DNA): TGTGCCAGTAGTATAATGGCGGTCGCTTCCTACAATGAGCAGTTCTTC.

This clone was seen once. The chain couples TRBV2 to TRBJ2-7; TRBD1 matches at 9 bases. The CDR3 sequence is 13 residues long. Germline loops: CDR1 SNHLY, CDR2 FYNNEI. The V and J ends lost 10 bases and 2 bases, in that order; junction bases with no gene match: 6. The CDR3 here is CATGTGTTYEQYF. The DNA for the CDR3 is TGTGCCACCGGGACAGGGACCACCTACGAGCAGTACTTC.

The chain employs TRBV11-3 and TRBJ2-2; D remains unclear. The CDR3 runs to 13 residues. V gave up 4 bases and J gave up 6 bases, with 9 bases separating them. The germline CDR1 and CDR2 sequences are SGHNT and YENEEA. CDR3: CASSYRDPGELFF. CDR3 nucleotide sequence: TGTGCCAGCAGCTACAGAGATCCCGGGGAGCTGTTTTTT.

V gene TRBV10-3 combines with J gene TRBJ2-6, with a possible D match to TRBD1 (7 bases). With 6 bases removed from V and 3 bases from J, the gap between germline ends came to 21 bases. This CDR3 is 18 amino acids long. Germline V gene sequence: CDR1 ENHRY, CDR2 SYGVKD. CDR3 nucleotides: TGTGCCATCAGAAGACAGGGAGGAACGGGTGTTGGGGCCAACGTCCTGACTTTC. This translates into CAIRRQGGTGVGANVLTF.

The V gene is TRBV6-1, the J gene TRBJ2-7; no definite D call. Trimming removed 0 bases at V and 4 bases at J, with 10 bases between. The CDR3 spans 14 residues. CDR1 is MNHNS, CDR2 SASEGT, per germline. The CDR3 sequence is CASSEAGPTYEQYF. Here the CDR3 DNA reads TGTGCCAGCAGTGAAGCGGGTCCGACATACGAGCAGTACTTC.

The chain couples TRBV19 to TRBJ2-5; possibly TRBD1 for D (7 bases). Trimming took 6 bases from V and 7 from J, leaving 18 bases between them. Germline V gene data show CDR1 as LNHDA and CDR2 as SQIVND (reference sequence). The CDR3 runs 14 residues. In DNA form, the CDR3 reads TGTGCCAGTAGGGAACCGGGGGCAGGGGGGACCCAGTACTTC. Translated, it gives CASREPGAGGTQYF. The full variable domain, with the rest looked up from reference TRBV19 and TRBJ2-5, is DGGITQSPKYLFRKEGQNVTLSCEQNLNHDAMYWYRQDPGQGLRLIYYSQIVNDFQKGDIAEGYSVSREKKESFPLTVTSAQKNPTAFYLCASREPGAGGTQYFGPGTRLLVL.

This rearrangement joins TRBV20-1 to TRBJ2-5; 7 nucleotides agree with TRBD1. The germline CDR1 and CDR2 sequences are DFQATT and SNEGSKA (reference sequence). This CDR3 contains 18 residues. V dropped 3 bases and J dropped 7; count of bases not matched to a gene: 23. CDR3 residues: CSASEMANRGPVVRTQYF. The CDR3 DNA follows: TGCAGTGCTAGTGAGATGGCGAACAGGGGCCCCGTCGTCAGGACCCAGTACTTC.